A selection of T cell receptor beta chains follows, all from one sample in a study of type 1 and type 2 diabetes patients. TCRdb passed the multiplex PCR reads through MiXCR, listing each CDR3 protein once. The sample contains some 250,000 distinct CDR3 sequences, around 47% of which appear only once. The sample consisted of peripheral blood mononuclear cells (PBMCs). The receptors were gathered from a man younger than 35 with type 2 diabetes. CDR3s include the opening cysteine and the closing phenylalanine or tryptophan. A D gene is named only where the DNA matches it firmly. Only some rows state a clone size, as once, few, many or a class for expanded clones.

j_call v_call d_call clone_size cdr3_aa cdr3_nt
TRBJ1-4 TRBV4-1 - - CAGSQDPGEGEKLFF TGCGCCGGCAGCCAAGACCCAGGTGAGGGGGAAAAACTGTTTTTT
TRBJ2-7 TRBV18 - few CASSPPGRTGSNEQYF TGTGCCAGCTCACCACCGGGACGAACAGGCTCCAACGAGCAGTACTTC
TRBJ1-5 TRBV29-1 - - CSVDSWGAPLSNQPQHF TGCAGCGTTGATTCCTGGGGGGCCCCCCTTAGCAATCAGCCCCAGCATTTT
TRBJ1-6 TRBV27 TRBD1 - CASSWRQGSASPLHF TGTGCCAGCAGCTGGAGACAGGGTTCCGCGTCACCCCTCCACTTT
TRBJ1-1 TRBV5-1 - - CASTATGNTEAFF TGCGCCAGCACGGCGACGGGGAACACTGAAGCTTTCTTT
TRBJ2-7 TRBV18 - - CASSPLDTFSYEQYF TGTGCCAGCTCACCACTGGACACCTTCTCCTACGAGCAGTACTTC
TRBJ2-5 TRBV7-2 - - CASSLPTGQETQYF TGTGCCAGCAGCTTACCGACAGGACAAGAGACCCAGTACTTC
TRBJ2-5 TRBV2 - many CASSRYQGRQETQYF TGTGCCAGCAGTAGGTATCAAGGGAGGCAAGAGACCCAGTACTTC
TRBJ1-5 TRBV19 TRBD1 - CATRPGTGRGSQPQHF TGTGCCACCCGACCAGGGACAGGGAGGGGAAGTCAGCCCCAGCATTTT
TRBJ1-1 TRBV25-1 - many CASLGGRDTAFF TGTGCCAGCCTTGGGGGCAGGGACACAGCTTTCTTT
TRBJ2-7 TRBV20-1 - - CSATTPRPPYEQYF TGCAGTGCTACAACCCCCCGACCTCCCTACGAGCAGTACTTC
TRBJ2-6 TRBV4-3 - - CASSQPQGSGANVLTF TGCGCCAGCAGCCAACCTCAGGGCTCCGGGGCCAACGTCCTGACTTTC
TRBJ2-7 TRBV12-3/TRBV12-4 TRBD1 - CASSLVGTGGNEQYF TGTGCCAGCAGCCTAGTCGGGACAGGGGGGAACGAGCAGTACTTC
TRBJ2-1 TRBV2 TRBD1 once CASSHRDSSYNEQFF TGTGCCAGCAGCCACCGGGACAGCTCCTACAATGAGCAGTTCTTC
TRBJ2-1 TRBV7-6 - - CASSLSGADAFF TGTGCCAGCAGCTTGTCCGGGGCCGACGCGTTCTTC
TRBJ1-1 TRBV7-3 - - CASSPPQGEAFF TGTGCCAGCAGCCCCCCGCAGGGTGAAGCTTTCTTT
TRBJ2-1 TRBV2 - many CASSRETAYNEQFF TGTGCCAGCAGTAGGGAGACGGCTTACAATGAGCAGTTCTTC
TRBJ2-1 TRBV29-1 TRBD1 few CSVEVWGQADNEQFF TGCAGCGTTGAAGTCTGGGGACAGGCAGACAATGAGCAGTTCTTC
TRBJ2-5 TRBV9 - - CASSPGDSQETQYF TGTGCCAGCTCGCCCGGGGATAGCCAAGAGACCCAGTACTTC
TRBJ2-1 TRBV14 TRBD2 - CASSQGWREGYNEQFF TGTGCCAGCAGCCAAGGGTGGCGGGAGGGCTACAATGAGCAGTTCTTC
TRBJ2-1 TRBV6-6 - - CASSYSDRSAYNEQFF TGTGCCAGCAGTTACTCTGACAGGTCAGCCTACAATGAGCAGTTCTTC
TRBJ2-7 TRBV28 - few CASSLMFEQIYEQYF TGTGCCAGCAGTTTAATGTTTGAGCAGATCTACGAGCAGTACTTC
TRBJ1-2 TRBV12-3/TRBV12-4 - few CASSLALGGANYGYTF TGTGCCAGCAGTTTAGCGCTGGGGGGAGCTAACTATGGCTACACCTTC
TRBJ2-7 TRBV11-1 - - CASSLDRVAYEQYF TGTGCCAGCAGCTTAGACCGGGTGGCCTACGAGCAGTACTTC
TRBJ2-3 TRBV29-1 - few CSVEERGTGLTPQYF TGCAGCGTTGAAGAAAGGGGAACAGGTCTAACCCCGCAGTATTTT
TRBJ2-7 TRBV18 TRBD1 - CASSPTGIEQYF TGTGCCAGCTCACCGACAGGGATCGAGCAGTACTTC
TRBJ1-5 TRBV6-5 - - CASSYRSGGNQPQHF TGTGCCAGCAGTTACCGGAGCGGAGGCAATCAGCCCCAGCATTTT
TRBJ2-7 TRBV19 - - CASSSTGTAFYEQYF TGTGCCAGTAGTTCCACAGGGACTGCCTTCTACGAGCAGTACTTC
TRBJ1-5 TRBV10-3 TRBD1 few CAISESNWDSYQPQHF TGTGCCATCAGTGAGTCGAATTGGGACAGCTACCAGCCCCAGCATTTT
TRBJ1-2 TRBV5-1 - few CASSLEGGSGGYTF TGCGCCAGCAGCTTGGAAGGGGGATCGGGCGGCTACACCTTC
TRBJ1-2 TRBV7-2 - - CASSLYIENGYTF TGTGCCAGCAGCTTATATATTGAGAATGGCTACACCTTC
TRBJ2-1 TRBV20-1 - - CSAEYYNEQFF TGCAGTGCTGAGTATTACAATGAGCAGTTCTTC
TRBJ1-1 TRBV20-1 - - CSARVDGTVTEAFF TGCAGTGCTAGAGTTGACGGGACGGTCACTGAAGCTTTCTTT
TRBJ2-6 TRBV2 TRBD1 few CATSGYGTGKANVLTF TGTGCCACCAGTGGGTATGGGACAGGGAAGGCCAACGTCCTGACTTTC
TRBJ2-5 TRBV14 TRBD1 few CASSHRGTGGPLETQYF TGTGCCAGCAGCCATAGAGGGACAGGGGGCCCCTTGGAGACCCAGTACTTC
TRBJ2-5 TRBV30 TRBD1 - CAWSAGTGALEETQYF TGTGCCTGGAGCGCCGGGACAGGGGCGCTGGAAGAGACCCAGTACTTC
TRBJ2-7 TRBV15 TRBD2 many CATSRLAGGLDYEQYF TGTGCCACCAGCAGACTAGCGGGGGGCCTAGACTACGAGCAGTACTTC
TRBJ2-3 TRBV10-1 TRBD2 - CATEQTHNGTRRSTQYF TGCGCCACCGAACAAACTCATAACGGGACTAGACGGTCCACGCAGTATTTT
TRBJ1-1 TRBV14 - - CASSQVGTGWGTEAFF TGTGCCAGCAGCCAGGTTGGAACAGGATGGGGCACTGAAGCTTTCTTT
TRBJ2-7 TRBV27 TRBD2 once CASSFFAGGGYEQYF TGTGCCAGCAGTTTTTTCGCGGGAGGGGGTTACGAGCAGTACTTC
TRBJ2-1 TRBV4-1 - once CASSQDVWDEQFF TGCGCCAGCAGCCAAGACGTTTGGGATGAGCAGTTCTTC
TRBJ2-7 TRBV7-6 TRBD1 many CASSATGADEQYF TGTGCCAGCAGTGCCACAGGGGCCGACGAGCAGTACTTC
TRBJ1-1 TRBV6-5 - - CASSYQVGNTEAFF TGTGCCAGCAGTTACCAGGTCGGGAACACTGAAGCTTTCTTT
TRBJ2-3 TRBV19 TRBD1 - CASSLGTGGEDTQYF TGTGCCAGCAGTTTAGGGACAGGGGGCGAAGATACGCAGTATTTT
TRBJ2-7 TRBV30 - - CAWRAQGVAGGSYEQYF TGTGCCTGGAGGGCCCAGGGGGTCGCGGGGGGCTCCTACGAGCAGTACTTC
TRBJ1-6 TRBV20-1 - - CSAPSPEPRSSYNSPLHF TGCAGTGCTCCATCCCCCGAACCCAGGAGCTCCTATAATTCACCCCTCCACTTT
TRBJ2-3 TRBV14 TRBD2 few CASSQRRAGGANTDTQYF TGTGCCAGCAGCCAACGTCGGGCGGGAGGTGCAAACACAGATACGCAGTATTTT
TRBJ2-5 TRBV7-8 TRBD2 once CATRVGLAGPRAETQYF TGTGCCACCAGAGTAGGACTAGCGGGACCTAGGGCAGAGACCCAGTACTTC
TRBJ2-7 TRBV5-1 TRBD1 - CASSLPGQAFYEQYF TGCGCCAGCAGCTTACCGGGACAGGCCTTCTACGAGCAGTACTTC
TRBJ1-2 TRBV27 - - CASSPEGPIYGYTF TGTGCCAGCAGTCCCGAGGGACCTATTTATGGCTACACCTTC
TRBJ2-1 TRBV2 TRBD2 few CASIPSGREGLHEQFF TGTGCCAGCATCCCCTCGGGGCGGGAGGGCCTACATGAGCAGTTCTTC
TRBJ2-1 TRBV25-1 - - CASSEPTGFQNEQFF TGTGCCAGCAGTGAGCCTACAGGGTTCCAGAATGAGCAGTTCTTC
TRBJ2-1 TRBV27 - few CASSWDLLGEQFF TGTGCCAGCAGTTGGGACTTATTGGGTGAGCAGTTCTTT
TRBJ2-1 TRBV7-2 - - CASSLEGNSYNEQFF TGTGCCAGCAGCTTAGAGGGGAACTCCTACAATGAGCAGTTCTTC
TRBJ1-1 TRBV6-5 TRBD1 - CAISGGQKEAFF TGTGCCATCAGTGGGGGACAGAAGGAAGCTTTCTTT
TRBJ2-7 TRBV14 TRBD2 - CASSRAVAGRSSYEQYF TGTGCCAGCAGCCGAGCCGTAGCGGGGCGAAGCTCCTACGAGCAGTACTTC